This T cell receptor (beta chain) was sequenced for a study of beta chain features in type 1 diabetes. Whole-study results and caveats: An over-representation of cells with high TCR expression could result from cDNA sequencing. Within patients, naive, central memory and Treg TCRB repertoires seemed more similar than within healthy donors.

J was trimmed by 5 bases and V by 7 bases; bases with no gene match: 7. This CDR3 spans 13 amino acids. Germline V CDR1 and CDR2: SQVTM, ANQGSEA. Every bit of the isolated RNA underwent reverse transcription, so sequencing read expressed TCRB transcripts. Method: immunoSEQ multiplex PCR; TCRdb's copy keeps in-frame clones and lacks some. This table holds around 340,000 clones, 15% to 20% found once. About this clone itself: Antigen specificity is unknown.

This TCR was sampled from a woman aged 18-29 years in good health. This rearrangement joins TRBV29-1 to TRBJ2-2, with TRBD1 matching 7 bases. Specimen: naive CD4+ T cells from blood. CDR3 coding DNA: TGCAGCGGGGGACAGTTTCGAACCGGGGAGCTGTTTTTT. Protein product: CSGGQFRTGELFF.